These 3 T cell receptor beta chains share one sample of origin, sequenced in a study of cytomegalovirus exposure and HLA in healthy donors. 60 Vbeta and 13 Jbeta primers were used in PCR. The assay was immunoSEQ multiplex PCR, and TCRdb's table has in-frame clones only and misses some. The table includes under 170,000 clones, around 79% detected once. Input material: PBMCs. The source is a human donor in good health.

The chain combines TRBV11-2 with TRBJ2-1, with TRBD2 matching over 11 bases. Unmatched junction bases numbered 9, after V lost 1 base and J lost 7 bases. The length of the CDR3 is 17 residues. Germline V gives CDR1 SGHAT, CDR2 FQNNGV. The DNA for the CDR3 is TGTGCCAGCAGCTTAGGCGGTAGCGGGAGGGTCGGGAATGAGCAGTTCTTC. This gives the protein CASSLGGSGRVGNEQFF. Variable domain in full (rest from reference TRBV11-2 and TRBJ2-1): EAGVAQSPRYKIIEKRQSVAFWCNPISGHATLYWYQQILGQGPKLLIQFQNNGVVDDSQLPKDRFSAERLKGVDSTLKIQPAKLEDSAVYLCASSLGGSGRVGNEQFFGPGTRLTVL.

The chain combines TRBV6-1 with TRBJ1-2; D is unresolved. Germline V gives CDR1 MNHNS, CDR2 SASEGT. The germline V and J ends were trimmed by 7 bases and 6 bases, with 9 bases remaining between them. The CDR3 spans 11 residues. CDR3: CASTQRDGYTF. Here the CDR3 DNA reads TGTGCCAGCACTCAGAGGGATGGCTACACCTTC.

Of note for this clone: At the DNA level, this CDR3 is encoded by other sequences in the same sample as well. The chain joins TRBV27 to TRBJ2-7; tentatively, D is TRBD1 (7 bases). The CDR3 totals 11 residues. Trimming left V 6 bases short and J 10 bases short, with 13 bases between. The germline CDR1 and CDR2 sequences are MNHEY and SMNVEV (reference sequence). The CDR3 spells CASSFRGEQYF. The DNA of the CDR3 is TGTGCCAGCAGCTTCAGGGGGGAACAGTACTTC.